This T cell receptor beta chain appears in the sequencing data of a study of T cells in Graves' hyperthyroidism and ophthalmopathy. This clonotype was counted many times. This CDR3 is built from 13 residues. Trimming removed 3 bases at V and 5 bases at J, with 8 bases between. The germline V gene encodes CDR1 KGHSH and CDR2 LQKENI. Using RNA transcripts as the source, TCR beta CDR3 regions were amplified. First-round RT-PCR with HTBI primers amplified the TCR CDR3 region. TCRdb processed the multiplex PCR reads anew with MiXCR; each CDR3 protein has one entry. The profile shows over 350,000 distinct CDR3 sequences, about 14% of them singletons.

The V gene is TRBV18, the J gene TRBJ2-1; D might be TRBD2 (6 bases). The TCR comes from a man between 18 and 35 years old with Graves' ophthalmopathy. Sequenced: blood. The CDR3 loop is CASSPWRDNEQFF. The CDR3 DNA follows: TGTGCCAGCTCACCGTGGAGGGACAATGAGCAGTTCTTC. Supplemented by reference TRBV18 and TRBJ2-1, the full variable domain reads NAGVMQNPRHLVRRRGQEARLRCSPMKGHSHVYWYRQLPEEGLKFMVYLQKENIIDESGMPKERFSAEFPKEGPSILRIQQVVRGDSAAYFCASSPWRDNEQFFGPGTRLTVL.